The sequence of this T cell receptor beta chain was determined in a study of shared clonotypes between healthy human individuals (dated by TCRdb to the early 2020s). In terms of the full investigation: Three men and a couple of women, aged 18 to 49 years, made up the cohort. To increase sequencing depth and limit assay-specific biases, different laboratories used diverse techniques to prepare libraries and sequence TCR repertoires. Between about 0.8 and 9 billion PBMCs per donor were obtained by leukapheresis. The study deeply sequenced blood TCR repertoires of several healthy adults to estimate repertoire size and the extent of clonotype sharing between individuals. For each donor, CD4 naive and CD4 memory were each given three plates, CD8 naive was given two plates, and CD8 memory was given one plate.

Using the deep immunoSEQ assay, multiplex PCR amplified TCR CDR3 regions from genomic DNA. Genomic DNA extracted from each cell subset was distributed evenly over all wells of several immunoSEQ 96-well plates, and each plate served as one replicate. For sorted subsets, each replicate PCR was loaded with 150 to 250 ng genomic DNA, equivalent to 30,000 or so T cell genomes. The purified libraries were quantified using a Qubit 3.0 fluorometer, sized with a Bioanalyzer 2100, and then quantified again using the KAPA Library Quantification kit. Each immunoSEQ 96-well plate was sequenced on its own single-read 150-cycle Illumina NextSeq 550 flow cell. The published analysis was carried out like this. Because the immunoSEQ output included only junctional sequences and no quality scores, the filtering could not be the same as the filtering used for full-length reads. To assign V/J genes and CDR3, sequences were annotated using PyIR, a Python wrapper for IgBLAST v1.9, with IMGT germline references. Any read was removed if the V/J assignment was weak (E-value above 1e-6), the CDR3 was missing, or the read contained stop codons, out-of-frame junctions, or ambiguous translated residues. V3J clonotypes were defined by identical inferred V gene, J gene, and CDR3 amino acid sequence. To compute the percentage overlap between repertoires, the number of shared unique clonotypes was divided by the size of the smaller repertoire. RTK rarefaction, the Chao1 estimator, and Recon v2.1 estimates of unobserved clonotypes were used to assess repertoire richness. OLGA was used to compute generation probabilities for all TCRbeta clonotypes that the gDNA method yielded from a handful of donors. The table was pulled from immuneACCESS by TCRdb, which kept in-frame rearrangements only. Such tables lose some clones; where checked, under half of the loss comes from unresolved V genes, and the rest has no known cause. V, J and clone size are taken as reported in that table, and D and trimming were inferred from the DNA itself. The sample table contains around 1.4 million clones; only one count was recorded for roughly 98.5% of them. Of the sample, 0.36% is held by the ten largest clones.

V drops 7 bases and J drops 5 bases, leaving 9 bases in between. Per the germline V gene (reference sequence), LNHNV is the CDR1 and YYDKDF is the CDR2. Spanning cysteine to phenylalanine, the CDR3 consists of 12 amino acids. Only the CDR3 region is kept as DNA, spanning 36 bases read in frame from base 1. Concerning this clone: Its target antigen remains unknown. Qualities for individual bases were not recorded, and no much larger clone is one base off.

Points the paper makes about the study in general: The small number of donors limited the genetic and exposure-history diversity represented. Compared with non-shared clonotypes, the clonotypes found in all four sorted-subset donors had higher generation probabilities. Only blood was sampled, and tissue TCR repertoires likely differ from those in blood. When a handful of donors were compared, the shared fraction of clonotypes was around 4.6% for naive CD4, about 4% for naive CD8, about 2.4% for memory CD4, and approximately 0.4% for memory CD8. Pairwise subsampling led to the expectation that sequencing depth would affect the degree of clonotype sharing among donors. Even with the large sequencing depth, rarefaction of the sorted-subset datasets indicated that sequencing was incomplete. Naive subsets generally had larger estimated clonotype richness than memory subsets.

Healthy HIV-negative adults with no recently reported acute infections or vaccinations were included as donors. All donors were Caucasian adults living in Nashville, Tennessee, USA. CD4+ T cells were enriched by magnetic negative selection; naive cells were then positively selected on CD45RA, and the negative fraction formed the memory subset. Blood was obtained by leukapheresis, after which PBMCs were separated by Ficoll-Histopaque density gradient centrifugation and cryopreserved in liquid nitrogen vapor phase. Analytical flow cytometry was used to check the purity and quantity of each magnetically sorted T cell population. Genomic DNA was isolated from every sorted fraction and measured by UV absorbance on a Nanodrop 2000c.

The sequence joins TRBV15 to TRBJ1-5, and possibly TRBD1, on 5 matching bases. The sample comprised naive CD4+ T cells sorted from blood. Read against the paper, the sample's cell subset or site label means: CD45RA+ positively selected. The sequence was collected from a man under 40 in good health. Here the CDR3 is given as CATNQGHQPQHF. The nucleotide sequence is given as TGTGCCACCAACCAGGGTCATCAGCCCCAGCATTTT.